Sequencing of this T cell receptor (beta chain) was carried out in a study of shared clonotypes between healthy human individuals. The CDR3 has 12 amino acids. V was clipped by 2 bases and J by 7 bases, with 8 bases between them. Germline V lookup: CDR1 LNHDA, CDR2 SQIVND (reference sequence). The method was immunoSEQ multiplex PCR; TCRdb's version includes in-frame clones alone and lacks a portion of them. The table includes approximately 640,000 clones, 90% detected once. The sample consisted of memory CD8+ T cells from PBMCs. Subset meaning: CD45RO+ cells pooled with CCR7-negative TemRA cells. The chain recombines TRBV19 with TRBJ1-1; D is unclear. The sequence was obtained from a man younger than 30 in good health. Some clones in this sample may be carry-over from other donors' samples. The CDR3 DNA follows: TGTGCCAGTAGTATACGGGTCGATGAAGCTTTCTTT. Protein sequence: CASSIRVDEAFF.